This TCR beta chain was identified during a study of spatial heterogeneity in lung cancer. The CDR3 is 16 residues long. The germline V gene encodes CDR1 ENHRY and CDR2 SYGVKD. With 0 bases removed from V and 7 bases from J, the gap between germline ends came to 15 bases. In this sample, this clonotype turned up many times. As to time point: sample taken at primary tumor resection. Unsorted whole RNA from tumor, nontumor lung or frozen PBMC underwent sequencing. TCRdb independently ran MiXCR on the 5' RACE reads; one entry per CDR3 protein. The repertoire holds some 2,200 distinct CDR3 sequences, with about 15% as singletons.

This sample comprised PBMCs, obtained at surgery. This receptor was obtained from a male donor with early-stage non-small cell lung cancer. This sequence joins TRBV10-3 and TRBJ1-4; D call uncertain. CDR3 sequence: CAISESRGATGEKLFF. CDR3 DNA: TGTGCCATCAGTGAGTCGCGGGGAGCTACCGGTGAAAAACTGTTTTTT.